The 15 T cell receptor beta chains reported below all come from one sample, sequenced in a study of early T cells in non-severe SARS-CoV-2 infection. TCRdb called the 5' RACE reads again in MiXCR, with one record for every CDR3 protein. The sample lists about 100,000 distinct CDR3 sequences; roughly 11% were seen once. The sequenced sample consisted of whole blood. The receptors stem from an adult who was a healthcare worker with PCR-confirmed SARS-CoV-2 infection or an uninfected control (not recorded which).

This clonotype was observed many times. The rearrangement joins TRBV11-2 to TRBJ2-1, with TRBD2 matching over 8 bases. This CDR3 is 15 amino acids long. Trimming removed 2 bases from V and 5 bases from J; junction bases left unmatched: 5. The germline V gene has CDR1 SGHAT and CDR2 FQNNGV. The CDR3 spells CASSLTSGRNNEQFF. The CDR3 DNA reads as TGTGCCAGCAGCTTAACTAGCGGAAGAAACAATGAGCAGTTCTTC.

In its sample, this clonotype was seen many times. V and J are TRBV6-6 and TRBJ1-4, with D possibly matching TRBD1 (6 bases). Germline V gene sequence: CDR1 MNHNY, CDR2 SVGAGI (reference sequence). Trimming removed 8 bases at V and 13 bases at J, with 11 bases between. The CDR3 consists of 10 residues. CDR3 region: CASLQGTLFF. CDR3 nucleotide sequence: TGTGCCAGCCTACAGGGAACACTGTTTTTT.

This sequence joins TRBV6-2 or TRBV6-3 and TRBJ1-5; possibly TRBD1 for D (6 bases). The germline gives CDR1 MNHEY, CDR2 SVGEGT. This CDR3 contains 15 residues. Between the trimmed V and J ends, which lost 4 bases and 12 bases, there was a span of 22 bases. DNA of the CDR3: TGTGCCAGCAGTTTTGGCGGGAGGGGGAGGAAGCTCCAGCATTTT. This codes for CASSFGGRGRKLQHF.

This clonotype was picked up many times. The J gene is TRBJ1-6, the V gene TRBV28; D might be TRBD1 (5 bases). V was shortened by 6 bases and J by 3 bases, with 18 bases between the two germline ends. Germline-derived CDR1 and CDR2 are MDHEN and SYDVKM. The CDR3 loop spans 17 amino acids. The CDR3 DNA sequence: TGTGCCAGCAGATACCACGCAGGGCCAAGCTATAATTCACCCCTCCACTTT. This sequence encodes CASRYHAGPSYNSPLHF.

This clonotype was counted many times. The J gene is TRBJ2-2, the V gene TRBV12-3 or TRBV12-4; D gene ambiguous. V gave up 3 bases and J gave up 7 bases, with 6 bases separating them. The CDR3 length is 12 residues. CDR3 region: CASSLFSGELFF. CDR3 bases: TGTGCCAGCAGTTTGTTTAGCGGGGAGCTGTTTTTT.

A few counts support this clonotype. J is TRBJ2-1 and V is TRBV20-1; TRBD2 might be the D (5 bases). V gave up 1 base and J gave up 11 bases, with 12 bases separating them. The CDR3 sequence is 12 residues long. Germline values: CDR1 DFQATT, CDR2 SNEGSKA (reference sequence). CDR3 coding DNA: TGCAGTGCTAGAGGTCCGAGCGGCAAGCAGTTCTTC. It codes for CSARGPSGKQFF.

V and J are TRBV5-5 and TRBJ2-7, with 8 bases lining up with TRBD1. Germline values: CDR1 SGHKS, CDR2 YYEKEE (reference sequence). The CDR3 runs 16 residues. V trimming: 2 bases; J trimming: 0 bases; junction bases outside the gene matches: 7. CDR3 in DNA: TGTGCCAGCAGCTTCTCCGGACAGGGTTTCTCCTACGAGCAGTACTTC. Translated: CASSFSGQGFSYEQYF.

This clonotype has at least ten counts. CDR3 loop: CATKMGKRGNEQFF. The CDR3 DNA follows: TGTGCCACCAAAATGGGGAAGCGGGGGAATGAGCAGTTCTTC. This chain connects TRBV24-1 to TRBJ2-1; TRBD2 aligns across 8 bases. Per germline, CDR1 KGHDR and CDR2 SFDVKD. This CDR3 comprises 14 residues. J lost 7 bases, V lost 8 bases, and 9 bases had no gene match.

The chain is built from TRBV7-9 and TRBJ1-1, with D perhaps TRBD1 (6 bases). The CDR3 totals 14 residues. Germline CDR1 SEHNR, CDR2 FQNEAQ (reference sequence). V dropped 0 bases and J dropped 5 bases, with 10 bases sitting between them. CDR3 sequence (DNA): TGTGCCAGCAGCTTAGCTTCCCAGGGGACTGAAGCTTTCTTT. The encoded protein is CASSLASQGTEAFF.

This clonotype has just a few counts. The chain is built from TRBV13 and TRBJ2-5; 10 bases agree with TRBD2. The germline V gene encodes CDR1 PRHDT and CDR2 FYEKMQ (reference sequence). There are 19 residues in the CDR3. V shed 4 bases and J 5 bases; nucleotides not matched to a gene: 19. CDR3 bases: TGTGCCAGCAGCTCCTACCTAGCGGGAGCCCCCGCCAATGGGGAGACCCAGTACTTC. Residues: CASSSYLAGAPANGETQYF.

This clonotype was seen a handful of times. The CDR3 here is CASSEVWVLPSYNEQFF. In DNA form, the CDR3 reads TGTGCCAGCAGTGAAGTTTGGGTTTTGCCCTCCTACAATGAGCAGTTCTTC. The V call is TRBV2, the J call TRBJ2-1; D remains ambiguous. Trimming removed 1 base from V and 0 bases from J, with 13 bases in between. Germline-derived CDR1 and CDR2 are SNHLY and FYNNEI. The CDR3 contains 17 residues.

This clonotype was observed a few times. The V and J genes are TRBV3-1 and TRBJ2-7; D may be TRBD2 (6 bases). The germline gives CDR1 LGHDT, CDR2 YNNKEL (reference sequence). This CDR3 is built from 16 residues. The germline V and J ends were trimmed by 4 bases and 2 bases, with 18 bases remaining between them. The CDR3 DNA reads TGTGCCAGCAGCCCAGATGGGGGGTGGGCTACCTACGAGCAGTACTTC. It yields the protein CASSPDGGWATYEQYF.

The CDR3 is CSATDRVNNQPQHF. Here the CDR3 DNA reads TGCAGTGCTACGGACAGGGTCAACAATCAGCCCCAGCATTTT. The rearrangement links TRBV20-1 to TRBJ1-5; the match to TRBD1 covers 8 bases. The CDR3 totals 14 residues. Per germline, CDR1 DFQATT and CDR2 SNEGSKA (reference sequence). Losses at the gene ends were 4 bases for V and 3 bases for J; bases not matched to a gene: 5.

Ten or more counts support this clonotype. The CDR3 sequence is CAGWKAETQYF. The CDR3 nucleotides are TGTGCCGGTTGGAAGGCGGAGACCCAGTACTTC. The gene calls are TRBV30 and TRBJ2-5; D not certain. V lost 8 bases and J lost 5, with 12 bases in between. The CDR3 is 11 amino acids. CDR1 and CDR2 (germline): GTSNPN, SVGIG (reference sequence).

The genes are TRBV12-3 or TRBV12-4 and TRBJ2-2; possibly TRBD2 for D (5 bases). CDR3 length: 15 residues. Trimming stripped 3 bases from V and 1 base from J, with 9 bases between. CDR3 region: CASSFWGENTGELFF. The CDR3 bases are TGTGCCAGCAGTTTCTGGGGAGAGAACACCGGGGAGCTGTTTTTT.